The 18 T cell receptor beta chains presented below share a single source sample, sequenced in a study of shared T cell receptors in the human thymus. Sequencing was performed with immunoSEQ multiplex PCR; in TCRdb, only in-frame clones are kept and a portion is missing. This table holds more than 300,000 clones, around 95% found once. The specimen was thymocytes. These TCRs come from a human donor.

CDR3 nucleotides: TGTGCCAGCAGGACTAGCGCGAGCTCCTACAATGAGCAGTTCTTC. Translating gives CASRTSASSYNEQFF. This sequence joins TRBV6-5 and TRBJ2-1; the match to TRBD2 covers 8 bases. J gave up 0 bases and V 6 bases, and 4 bases lay outside the gene matches. The germline V gene has CDR1 MNHEY and CDR2 SVGAGI. The CDR3 loop spans 15 amino acids.

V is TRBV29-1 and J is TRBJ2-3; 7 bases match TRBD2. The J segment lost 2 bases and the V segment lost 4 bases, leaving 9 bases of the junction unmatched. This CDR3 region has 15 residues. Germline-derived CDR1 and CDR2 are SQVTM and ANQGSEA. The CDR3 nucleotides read TGCAGCGTTGGGACTTCTAGCGGAACCACAGATACGCAGTATTTT. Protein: CSVGTSSGTTDTQYF.

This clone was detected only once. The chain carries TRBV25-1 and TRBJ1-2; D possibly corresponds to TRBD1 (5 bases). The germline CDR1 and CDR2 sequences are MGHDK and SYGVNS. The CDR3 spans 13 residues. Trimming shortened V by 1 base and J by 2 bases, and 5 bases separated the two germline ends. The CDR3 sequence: CASSEWTNYGYTF. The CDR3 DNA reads TGTGCCAGCAGTGAATGGACAAACTATGGCTACACCTTC.

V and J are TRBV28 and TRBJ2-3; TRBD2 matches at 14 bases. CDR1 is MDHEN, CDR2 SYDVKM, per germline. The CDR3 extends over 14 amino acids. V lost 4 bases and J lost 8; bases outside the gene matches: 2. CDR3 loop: CASSSGLAGGTQYF. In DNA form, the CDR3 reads TGTGCCAGCAGTTCTGGACTAGCGGGAGGTACGCAGTATTTT.

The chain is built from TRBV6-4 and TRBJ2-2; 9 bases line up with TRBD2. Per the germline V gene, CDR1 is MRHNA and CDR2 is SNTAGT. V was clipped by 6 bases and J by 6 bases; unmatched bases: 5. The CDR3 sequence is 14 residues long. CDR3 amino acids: CASRAGGPAGELFF. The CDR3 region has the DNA TGTGCCAGCAGGGCGGGAGGGCCCGCCGGGGAGCTGTTTTTT.

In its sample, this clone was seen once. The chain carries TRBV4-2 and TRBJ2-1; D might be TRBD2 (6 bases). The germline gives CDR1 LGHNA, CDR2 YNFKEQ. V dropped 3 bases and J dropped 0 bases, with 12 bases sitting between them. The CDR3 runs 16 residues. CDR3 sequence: CASSHYVGSSYNEQFF. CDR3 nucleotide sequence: TGTGCCAGCAGCCACTACGTCGGGAGCTCCTACAATGAGCAGTTCTTC.

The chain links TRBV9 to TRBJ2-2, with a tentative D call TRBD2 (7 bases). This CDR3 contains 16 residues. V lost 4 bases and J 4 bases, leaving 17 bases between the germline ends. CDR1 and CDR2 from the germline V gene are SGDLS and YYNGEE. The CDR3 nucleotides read TGTGCCAGCAGCTTCCAAGGGGGGGAGAGCACCGGGGAGCTGTTTTTT. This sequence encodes CASSFQGGESTGELFF.

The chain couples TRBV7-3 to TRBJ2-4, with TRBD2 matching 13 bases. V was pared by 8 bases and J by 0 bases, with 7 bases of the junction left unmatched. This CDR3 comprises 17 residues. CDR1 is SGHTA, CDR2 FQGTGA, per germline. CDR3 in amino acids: CASPGGLAGRAKNIQYF. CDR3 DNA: TGTGCCAGCCCCGGGGGACTAGCGGGAAGAGCCAAAAACATTCAGTACTTC.

The CDR3 sequence is CASSQIPGWGSGNTIYF. The DNA of the CDR3 is TGCGCCAGCAGCCAAATCCCGGGCTGGGGCTCTGGAAACACCATATATTTT. The genes are TRBV4-3 and TRBJ1-3, with D hard to call. The CDR3 extends over 17 amino acids. V lost 2 bases and J 0 bases, leaving 14 bases between the germline ends. Germline values: CDR1 LGHNA, CDR2 YSLEER.

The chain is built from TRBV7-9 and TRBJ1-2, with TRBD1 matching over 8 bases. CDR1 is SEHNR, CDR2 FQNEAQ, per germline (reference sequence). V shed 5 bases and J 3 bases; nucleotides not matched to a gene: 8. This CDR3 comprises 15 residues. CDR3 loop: CASSGSQGAYYGYTF. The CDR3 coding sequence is TGTGCCAGCAGCGGGAGCCAGGGGGCTTACTATGGCTACACCTTC.

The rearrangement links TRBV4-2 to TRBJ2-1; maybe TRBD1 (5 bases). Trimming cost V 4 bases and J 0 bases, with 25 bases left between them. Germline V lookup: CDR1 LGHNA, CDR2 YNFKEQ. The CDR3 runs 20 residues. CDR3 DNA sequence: TGTGCCAGCAGCCCCCCGGGCCGTGACAGACCCCTATACTCCTACAATGAGCAGTTCTTC. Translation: CASSPPGRDRPLYSYNEQFF.

As DNA, the CDR3 is TGTGCCAGCAGTTTAGGGGCTAGCGGGAAGTCCTACAATGAGCAGTTCTTC. Translated: CASSLGASGKSYNEQFF. V usage is TRBV28 and J usage is TRBJ2-1; 9 bases line up with TRBD2. Germline V CDR1 and CDR2: MDHEN, SYDVKM. Trimming cost V 2 bases and J 1 base; bases outside gene matches: 6. The CDR3 contains 17 residues.

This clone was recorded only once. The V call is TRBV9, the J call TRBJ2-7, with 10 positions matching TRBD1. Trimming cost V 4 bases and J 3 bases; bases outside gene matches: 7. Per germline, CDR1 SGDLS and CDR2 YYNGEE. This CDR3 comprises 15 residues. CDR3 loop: CASSPIRDRGYEQYF. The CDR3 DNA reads TGTGCCAGCAGCCCAATCCGGGACAGGGGCTACGAGCAGTACTTC.

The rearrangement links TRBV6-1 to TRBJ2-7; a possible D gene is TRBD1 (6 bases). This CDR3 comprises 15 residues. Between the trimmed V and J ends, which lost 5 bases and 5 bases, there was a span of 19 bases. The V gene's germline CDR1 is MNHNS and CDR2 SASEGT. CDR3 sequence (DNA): TGTGCCAGCAGTACTCGACAGGCGCGGGCCAACGAGCAGTACTTC. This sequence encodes CASSTRQARANEQYF.

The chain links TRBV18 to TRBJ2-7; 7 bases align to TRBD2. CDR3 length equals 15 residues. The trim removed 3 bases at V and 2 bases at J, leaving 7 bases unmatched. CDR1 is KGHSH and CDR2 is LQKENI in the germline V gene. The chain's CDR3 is CASSPWAAGTYEQYF. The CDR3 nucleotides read TGTGCCAGCTCACCTTGGGCAGCGGGAACCTACGAGCAGTACTTC.

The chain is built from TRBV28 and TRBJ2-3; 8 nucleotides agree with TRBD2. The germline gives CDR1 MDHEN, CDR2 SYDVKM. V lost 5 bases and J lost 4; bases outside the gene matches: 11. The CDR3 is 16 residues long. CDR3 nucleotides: TGTGCCAGCAGTCCCCGGGAAGCGGGAGTAGCAGATACGCAGTATTTT. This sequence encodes CASSPREAGVADTQYF.

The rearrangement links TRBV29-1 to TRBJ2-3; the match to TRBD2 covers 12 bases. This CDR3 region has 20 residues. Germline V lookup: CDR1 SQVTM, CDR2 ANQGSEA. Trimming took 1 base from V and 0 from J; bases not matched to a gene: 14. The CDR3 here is CSVEVYMGLAGGDSTDTQYF. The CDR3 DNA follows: TGCAGCGTTGAAGTTTATATGGGACTAGCGGGCGGAGATAGCACAGATACGCAGTATTTT.

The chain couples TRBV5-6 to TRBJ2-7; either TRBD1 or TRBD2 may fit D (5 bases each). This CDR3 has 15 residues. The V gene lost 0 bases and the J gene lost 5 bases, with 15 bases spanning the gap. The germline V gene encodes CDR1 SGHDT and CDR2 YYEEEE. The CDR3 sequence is CASSLASRAIHEQYF. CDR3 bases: TGTGCCAGCAGCTTGGCTAGCAGGGCAATCCACGAGCAGTACTTC.